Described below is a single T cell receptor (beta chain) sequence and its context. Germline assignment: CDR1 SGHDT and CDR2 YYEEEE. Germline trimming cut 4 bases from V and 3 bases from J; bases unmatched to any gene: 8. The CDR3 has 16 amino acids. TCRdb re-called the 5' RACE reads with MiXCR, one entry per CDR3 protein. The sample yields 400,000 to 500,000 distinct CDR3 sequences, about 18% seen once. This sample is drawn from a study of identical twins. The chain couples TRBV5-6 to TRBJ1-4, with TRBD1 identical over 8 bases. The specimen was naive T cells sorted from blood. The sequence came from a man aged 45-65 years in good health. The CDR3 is CASSAFRTGSNEKLFF. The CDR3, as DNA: TGTGCCAGCAGCGCATTCCGGACAGGGTCTAATGAAAAACTGTTTTTT.